Listed here are 21 T cell receptor beta chains from one sample, sequenced in a study of shared clonotypes between healthy human individuals. The naive CD8 population came from CD45RO-negative cells selected for CCR7, without terminally differentiated effector memory CD45RA+ cells. Sequenced by immunoSEQ multiplex PCR; TCRdb stores in-frame clones only, minus some. The sample gives around 640,000 clones, around 96% of which show up once; approximately 0.1% is in the top ten. Specimen: naive CD8+ T cells sorted from blood. The source of these receptors is a woman in her 30s in good health.

The rearrangement links TRBV27 to TRBJ1-1; 7 positions agree with TRBD1. Germline V gene lookup returns CDR1 MNHEY and CDR2 SMNVEV (reference sequence). J was trimmed by 1 base and V by 8 bases; bases with no gene match: 7. This CDR3 has 14 residues. The CDR3 DNA reads as TGTGCCAGCTGCACAGGGGTCCCGAACACTGAAGCTTTCTTT. Its protein is CASCTGVPNTEAFF.

The rearrangement links TRBV7-9 to TRBJ2-7, with TRBD2 matching 11 bases. Germline trimming cut 2 bases from V and 1 base from J; bases unmatched to any gene: 10. CDR3 size: 18 residues. Per the germline V gene, CDR1 is SEHNR and CDR2 is FQNEAQ (reference sequence). The CDR3 sequence is CASSLFSLAGALSYEQYF. DNA of the CDR3: TGTGCCAGCAGCTTATTTTCACTAGCGGGAGCATTATCCTACGAGCAGTACTTC.

The chain uses TRBV4-1 and TRBJ2-7, with TRBD1 as a possible D gene (5 bases). CDR3 length: 15 amino acids. Trimming took off 0 bases at V and 4 bases at J, with 13 bases between the two ends. Per germline, CDR1 MGHRA and CDR2 YSYEKL. CDR3 nucleotide sequence: TGCGCCAGCAGCCAAGACCGCCAGGGTCAATACGAGCAGTACTTC. Residues: CASSQDRQGQYEQYF.

DNA for the CDR3: TGTGCTAGTGGTGCGGAGGGGCGGCAAGAGACCCAGTACTTC. Translated: CASGAEGRQETQYF. The V gene is TRBV12-5, the J gene TRBJ2-5; possibly TRBD2 for D (6 bases). The CDR3 totals 14 residues. Trimming cost V 5 bases and J 2 bases, with 12 bases left between them. The germline V gene encodes CDR1 LGHNT and CDR2 FRNRAP.

This chain links TRBV7-3 with TRBJ2-1, with a weak D call TRBD1 (6 bases). CDR1 and CDR2 from the germline V gene are SGHTA and FQGTGA. This CDR3 region has 16 residues. Between the trimmed V and J ends, which lost 5 bases and 3 bases, there was a span of 17 bases. Written as DNA, the CDR3 is TGTGCCAGCAGCGCGAGGGGGTCCCCCTACTACAATGAGCAGTTCTTC. Its protein product is CASSARGSPYYNEQFF. Supplemented by reference TRBV7-3 and TRBJ2-1, the full variable domain reads GAGVSQTPSNKVTEKGKYVELRCDPISGHTALYWYRQSLGQGPEFLIYFQGTGAADDSGLPNDRFFAVRPEGSVSTLKIQRTERGDSAVYLCASSARGSPYYNEQFFGPGTRLTVL.

This chain joins TRBV30 and TRBJ1-4, with D hard to call. Trimming removed 0 bases at V and 0 bases at J, with 14 bases between. Germline V gene sequence: CDR1 GTSNPN, CDR2 SVGIG (reference sequence). The CDR3 consists of 17 residues. This CDR3 reads CAWSVYGGQPTNEKLFF. The CDR3, as DNA: TGTGCCTGGAGTGTATACGGCGGCCAACCAACTAATGAAAAACTGTTTTTT.

The CDR3 region is CASSSRTSGSITDTQYF. The CDR3 DNA sequence: TGCGCCAGCAGCAGCCGGACTAGCGGGAGTATCACAGATACGCAGTATTTT. The chain combines TRBV4-1 with TRBJ2-3, with 13 positions matching TRBD2. This CDR3 is built from 17 residues. Germline trimming cut 5 bases from V and 2 bases from J; bases unmatched to any gene: 7. In germline, CDR1 is MGHRA, CDR2 YSYEKL.

The J gene is TRBJ1-2, the V gene TRBV27; D remains ambiguous. This CDR3 contains 16 residues. The germline CDR1 and CDR2 sequences are MNHEY and SMNVEV (reference sequence). Between the trimmed V and J ends, which lost 0 bases and 8 bases, there was a span of 19 bases. For the CDR3, the DNA is TGTGCCAGCAGTTTATCGTTAGGGTTCCGTTCGGAAGGCTACACCTTC. Encoded protein: CASSLSLGFRSEGYTF.

The gene calls are TRBV9 and TRBJ1-1; D gene uncertain. CDR3 length: 13 residues. V shed 2 bases and J shed 5 bases, with 10 bases lying between them. From germline, CDR1 is SGDLS and CDR2 YYNGEE. The DNA for the CDR3 is TGTGCCAGCAGCGTCTCGGAAGGGACTGAAGCTTTCTTT. It codes for CASSVSEGTEAFF.

This rearrangement joins TRBV14 to TRBJ2-7; D gene ambiguous. CDR3 length: 14 amino acids. With 4 bases removed from V and 2 bases from J, the gap between germline ends came to 12 bases. CDR1 and CDR2 (germline): SGHDN, FVKESK. CDR3 DNA: TGTGCCAGCAGCCCTAGAATGGTTACCTACGAGCAGTACTTC. Encoded protein: CASSPRMVTYEQYF.

The genes are TRBV30 and TRBJ1-2, with TRBD1 matching 7 bases. The ends lost 4 bases at V and 1 base at J; junction bases unmatched: 6. The CDR3 spans 14 residues. The germline V gene encodes CDR1 GTSNPN and CDR2 SVGIG (reference sequence). In DNA form, the CDR3 reads TGTGCCTGGACAGGGGGTAACAATAACTATGGCTACACCTTC. Encoded protein: CAWTGGNNNYGYTF.

This sequence joins TRBV27 and TRBJ2-7, with 8 nucleotides matching TRBD1. Trimming removed 0 bases from V and 5 bases from J; junction bases left unmatched: 9. This CDR3 has 16 residues. CDR1 MNHEY and CDR2 SMNVEV come from the germline V gene (reference sequence). CDR3: CASSLSPGTGRHEQYF. The CDR3 coding sequence is TGTGCCAGCAGTTTATCCCCCGGGACAGGACGCCACGAGCAGTACTTC.

The V call is TRBV15, the J call TRBJ1-5; TRBD1 is a possible D gene (5 bases). The CDR3 runs to 15 residues. CDR1 and CDR2 from the germline V gene are LNHNV and YYDKDF (reference sequence). V shed 6 bases and J shed 0 bases, with 12 bases lying between them. The CDR3 nucleotides are TGTGCCACCAGGGGGGATATTCTTAGCAATCAGCCCCAGCATTTT. As protein: CATRGDILSNQPQHF.

The chain has TRBV19 and TRBJ2-3; D not resolved. Trimming took off 3 bases at V and 2 bases at J, with 9 bases between the two ends. The CDR3 runs 14 residues. CDR1 is LNHDA and CDR2 is SQIVND in the germline V gene (reference sequence). DNA of the CDR3: TGTGCCAGTAGTATTGGGCAATACACAGATACGCAGTATTTT. Translating it yields CASSIGQYTDTQYF.

The rearrangement links TRBV29-1 to TRBJ2-1; 8 bases agree with TRBD2. CDR1 and CDR2 (germline): SQVTM, ANQGSEA. V dropped 3 bases and J dropped 4; count of bases not matched to a gene: 8. This CDR3 spans 15 amino acids. The CDR3 DNA reads as TGCAGCGTTGAGGAGCGGGAGTCACGATACAATGAGCAGTTCTTC. Translation gives CSVEERESRYNEQFF.

A single count supports this clone. The chain has TRBV28 and TRBJ2-1; the match to TRBD2 covers 11 bases. V was clipped by 10 bases and J by 7 bases; unmatched bases: 9. The CDR3 totals 14 residues. From germline, CDR1 is MDHEN and CDR2 SYDVKM. The chain's CDR3 is CATELAGVINEQFF. CDR3 DNA: TGTGCCACGGAACTAGCGGGAGTTATTAATGAGCAGTTCTTC.

This clone was observed once. The chain is built from TRBV29-1 and TRBJ1-1, with 9 positions matching TRBD1. The germline gives CDR1 SQVTM, CDR2 ANQGSEA. The CDR3 has 13 amino acids. The ends lost 7 bases at V and 5 bases at J; junction bases unmatched: 8. The CDR3 region is CSGQDRGVTEAFF. The CDR3 DNA sequence: TGCAGCGGGCAGGACAGGGGAGTTACTGAAGCTTTCTTT.

Concerning this clone itself: Germline is not matched at one junction end, which may reflect a read error. This chain joins TRBV29-1 and TRBJ2-1; the D is unclear. Germline CDR1 is SQVTM and CDR2 is ANQGSEA. The CDR3 has 12 amino acids. The CDR3 here is CSVRAAYNEQLF. In DNA form, the CDR3 reads TGCAGCGTTCGGGCAGCGTACAATGAGCAGCTCTTC.

The chain joins TRBV28 to TRBJ2-7; D might be TRBD1 or TRBD2, each matching 5 bases. The V end was cut by 3 bases, the J end by 3 bases, with 12 bases between. CDR3 length: 14 amino acids. The germline V gene encodes CDR1 MDHEN and CDR2 SYDVKM. CDR3 DNA: TGTGCCAGCAGTTTCCTGGGGGTGTACTACGAGCAGTACTTC. It encodes CASSFLGVYYEQYF.

The chain's CDR3 is CASSYTYRGEYEQYF. In DNA, the CDR3 is TGTGCCAGCAGCTATACTTACAGGGGAGAGTACGAGCAGTACTTC. The chain employs TRBV7-9 and TRBJ2-7, with TRBD1 identical over 7 bases. Germline V gene data show CDR1 as SEHNR and CDR2 as FQNEAQ (reference sequence). The CDR3 has 15 amino acids. V lost 4 bases, J lost 4 bases, and 10 bases stayed unmatched.

The chain couples TRBV27 to TRBJ2-1, with D uncertain. The CDR3 runs 16 residues. The V end was cut by 0 bases, the J end by 2 bases, with 11 bases between. The V gene's germline CDR1 is MNHEY and CDR2 SMNVEV (reference sequence). CDR3: CASSLSAAFPYNEQFF. The CDR3 region has the DNA TGTGCCAGCAGTTTATCTGCGGCCTTTCCCTACAATGAGCAGTTCTTC.